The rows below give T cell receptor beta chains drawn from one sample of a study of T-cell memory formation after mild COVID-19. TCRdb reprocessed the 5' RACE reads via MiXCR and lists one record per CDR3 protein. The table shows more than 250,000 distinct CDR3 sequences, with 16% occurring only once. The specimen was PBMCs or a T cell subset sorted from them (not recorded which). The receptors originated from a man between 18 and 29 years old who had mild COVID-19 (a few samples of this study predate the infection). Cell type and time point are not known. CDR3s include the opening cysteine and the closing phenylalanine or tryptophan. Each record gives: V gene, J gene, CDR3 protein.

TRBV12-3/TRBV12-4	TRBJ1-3	CASRAQGPSGNTIYF
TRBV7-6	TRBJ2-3	CASSLGPAGGGTQYF
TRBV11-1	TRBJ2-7	CASSLAEVSYEQYF
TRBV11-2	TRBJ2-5	CASSQGASGGFQETQYF
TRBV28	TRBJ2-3	CASRPSGAGDTQYF
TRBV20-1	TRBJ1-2	CSALQRENYGYTF
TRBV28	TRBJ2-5	CASSGFPRTQYF
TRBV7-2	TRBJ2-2	CASSYRQTTGELFF
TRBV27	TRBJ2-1	CASVVGGGGENEQFF
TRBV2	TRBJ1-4	CASSSWTGTNEKLFF
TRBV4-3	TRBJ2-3	CASSQDLWQGADTQYF
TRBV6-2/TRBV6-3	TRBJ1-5	CASSYSAVDYSNQPQHF
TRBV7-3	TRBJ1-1	CASSVQGTGTEAFF
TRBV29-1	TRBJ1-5	CSVQGENQPQHF
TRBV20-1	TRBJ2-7	CSARDPGASSYEQYF
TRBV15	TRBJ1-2	CATSSQGGGYTF
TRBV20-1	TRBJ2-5	CSARELGTKETQYF
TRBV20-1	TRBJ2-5	CSAGVRPRPETQYF
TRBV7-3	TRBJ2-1	CASSPSPEDEQFF
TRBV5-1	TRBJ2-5	CASSLEASDLETQYF
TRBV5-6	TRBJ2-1	CASSFGGANEQFF
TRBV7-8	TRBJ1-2	CASSRGTDLSYGYTF
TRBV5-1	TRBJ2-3	CASSRDTSTDTQYF
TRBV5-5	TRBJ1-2	CASSEPRQGPYGYTF
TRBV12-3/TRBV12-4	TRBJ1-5	CASRLNGQGYQPQHF
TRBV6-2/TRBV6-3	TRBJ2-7	CASSRQTYEQYF
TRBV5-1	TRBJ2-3	CASSDSGEFTQYF
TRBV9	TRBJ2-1	CASSARDPGLAIREQFF
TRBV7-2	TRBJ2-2	CASSPRLALIGGELFF
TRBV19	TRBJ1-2	CASRAPGQNYGYTF
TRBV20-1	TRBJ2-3	CSAEGRGGRDYNTDTQYF
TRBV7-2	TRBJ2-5	CASSLDAGGQETQYF
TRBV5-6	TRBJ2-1	CASSSNLAGDLHNEQFF
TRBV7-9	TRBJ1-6	CASSLTGEVLYSPLHF
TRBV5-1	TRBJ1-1	CASSYALPGGTEAFF
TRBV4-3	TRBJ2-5	CASSQVWTAGETQYF
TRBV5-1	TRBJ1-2	CASSTGQTYGYTF
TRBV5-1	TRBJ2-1	CASSPIAGYNEQFF
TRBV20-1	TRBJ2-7	CSARKGAGGGEQYF
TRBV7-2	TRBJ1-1	CASSPTRGNTEAFF
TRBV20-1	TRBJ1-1	CSARAPGQGTEAFF
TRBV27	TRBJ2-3	CASSLGGGLFVSTDTQYF
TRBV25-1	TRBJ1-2	CASRQGFGYTF
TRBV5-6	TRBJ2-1	CASSLEGAVTYNEQFF
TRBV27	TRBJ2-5	CASSQQGPYQETQYF
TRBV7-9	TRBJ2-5	CASSLRRDQETQYF
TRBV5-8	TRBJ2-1	CASSFGPERLRRTEQFF
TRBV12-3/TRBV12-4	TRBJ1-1	CASSWGPEAFF
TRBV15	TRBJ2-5	CATSVRLAGGRETQYF
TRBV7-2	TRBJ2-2	CASSLGFGGAGELFF
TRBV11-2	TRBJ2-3	CASSHRRDSFTDTQYF
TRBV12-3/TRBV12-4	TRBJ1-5	CASSLNQPQHF
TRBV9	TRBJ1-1	CASSPEGSGAPEAFF
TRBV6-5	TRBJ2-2	CASSYRTGELFF
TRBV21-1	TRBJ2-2	CASSNSTATGELFF
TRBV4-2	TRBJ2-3	CASSQVAAGATDTQYF
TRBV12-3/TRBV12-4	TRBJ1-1	CASKIRGTGLEAFF
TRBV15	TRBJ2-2	CATSRSRTGSTGELFF
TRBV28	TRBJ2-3	CASSPASTEADTQYF